The next 26 T cell receptor beta chains were all read from a single sample in a study of CD8 T cells in Susac syndrome. It was with random hexamers that roughly 0.45 to 1 ug RNA was reverse transcribed. TCRdb used MiXCR to reprocess the immunoSEQ multiplex PCR reads, holding one entry per CDR3 protein. The sample has 400,000 to 550,000 distinct CDR3 sequences, 75% to 90% seen once. The specimen sequenced was CD8+ T cells from PBMCs. The receptors stem from a human donor with multiple sclerosis.

The chain carries TRBV7-9 and TRBJ1-3; D is undetermined. The CDR3 is 17 residues long. V lost 1 base, J lost 0 bases, and 13 bases lay in between. Per the germline V gene, CDR1 is SEHNR and CDR2 is FQNEAQ (reference sequence). The CDR3 DNA reads as TGTGCCAGCAGCTTAGGGCAAATGGCTTTCTCTGGAAACACCATATATTTT. Protein: CASSLGQMAFSGNTIYF. The full variable domain, in which reference TRBV7-9 and TRBJ1-3 provide the parts outside the CDR3, is DTGVSQNPRHKITKRGQNVTFRCDPISEHNRLYWYRQTLGQGPEFLTYFQNEAQLEKSRLLSDRFSAERPKGSFSTLEIQRTEQGDSAMYLCASSLGQMAFSGNTIYFGEGSWLTVV.

The CDR3 is CSARRPGHGYTF. CDR3 DNA sequence: TGCAGTGCTAGAAGGCCAGGCCATGGCTACACCTTC. This chain links TRBV20-1 with TRBJ1-2, with D unclear. There are 12 residues in the CDR3. V shed 2 bases and J shed 6 bases, with 10 bases lying between them. The germline V gene has CDR1 DFQATT and CDR2 SNEGSKA (reference sequence).

CDR3 sequence (DNA): TGTGCCAGCAATATCCACCGCTACGAGCAGTACTTC. This encodes CASNIHRYEQYF. This sequence joins TRBV28 and TRBJ2-7; D is undetermined. V gave up 7 bases and J gave up 3 bases, with 10 bases separating them. Looked up from germline, CDR1 is MDHEN and CDR2 is SYDVKM. There are 12 residues in the CDR3. The entire variable domain, with the rest obtained from reference TRBV28 and TRBJ2-7, is as follows: DVKVTQSSRYLVKRTGEKVFLECVQDMDHENMFWYRQDPGLGLRLIYFSYDVKMKEKGDIPEGYSVSREKKERFSLILESASTNQTSMYLCASNIHRYEQYFGPGTRLTVT.

This chain links TRBV20-1 with TRBJ1-2; possibly TRBD1 for D (6 bases). This CDR3 has 12 amino acids. Germline V gives CDR1 DFQATT, CDR2 SNEGSKA (reference sequence). V was trimmed by 5 bases and J by 8 bases, leaving 15 bases between them. The CDR3 reads CSAEYREGGYTF. CDR3 nucleotide sequence: TGCAGTGCTGAATACAGGGAAGGCGGCTACACCTTC.

The chain carries TRBV6-1 and TRBJ2-2, with TRBD1 identical over 8 bases. This CDR3 comprises 16 residues. The V segment lost 7 bases and the J segment 5 bases; nucleotides outside the gene matches: 12. Germline CDR1 reads MNHNS; CDR2 reads SASEGT. The CDR3 is CASISLRQGFTGELFF. The CDR3, as DNA: TGTGCCAGCATATCTCTTCGACAGGGGTTTACCGGGGAGCTGTTTTTT.

A note on this clonotype: Relative to the germline gene, one junction end is altered; a read error may explain this. The chain has TRBV27 and TRBJ2-7, with 10 positions matching TRBD2. The V gene's germline CDR1 is MNHEY and CDR2 SMNVEV (reference sequence). This CDR3 region has 13 residues. The CDR3 protein is CAVTGTSVGERYF. CDR3 bases: TGTGCCGTTACCGGGACTAGCGTGGGCGAGCGGTACTTC.

CDR3 DNA sequence: TGTGCCATCAGTGAGTCAATTGGAACCTCCTACGAGCAGTACTTC. Encoded protein: CAISESIGTSYEQYF. This chain connects TRBV10-3 to TRBJ2-7; D is uncertain. Germline V lookup: CDR1 ENHRY, CDR2 SYGVKD. The V end was cut by 0 bases, the J end by 0 bases, with 9 bases between. The CDR3 is 15 amino acids.

The V call is TRBV4-1, the J call TRBJ2-3, with TRBD1 matching 7 bases. The length of the CDR3 is 15 residues. Germline V CDR1 and CDR2: MGHRA, YSYEKL. The J segment lost 2 bases and the V segment lost 1 base, leaving 3 bases of the junction unmatched. CDR3 amino acids: CASSQAQGFTDTQYF. Here the CDR3 DNA reads TGCGCCAGCAGCCAAGCACAGGGGTTCACAGATACGCAGTATTTT.

V is TRBV7-8 and J is TRBJ1-2; a weak D match, TRBD1 (5 bases). Germline CDR1 is SGHVS and CDR2 is FQNEAQ. The length of the CDR3 is 15 residues. Trimming took 8 bases from V and 0 from J, leaving 16 bases between them. The CDR3 region is CASCGTLNPNYGYTF. CDR3 DNA: TGTGCCAGCTGTGGGACCCTCAATCCTAACTATGGCTACACCTTC.

V and J are TRBV25-1 and TRBJ1-3; D unclear. CDR3 length: 17 residues. Trimming cost V 6 bases and J 0 bases, with 18 bases left between them. Germline values: CDR1 MGHDK, CDR2 SYGVNS. For the CDR3, the DNA is TGTGCCAGCAGCGGACGGAGTCCATTGAGCTCTGGAAACACCATATATTTT. This sequence encodes CASSGRSPLSSGNTIYF.

The chain is built from TRBV4-1 and TRBJ1-1; D is perhaps TRBD1 (5 bases). Germline V CDR1 and CDR2: MGHRA, YSYEKL. CDR3 length: 13 residues. V lost 4 bases and J lost 6, with 12 bases in between. The CDR3 region is CASSRPGLPEAFF. The CDR3 nucleotides read TGCGCCAGCAGCCGCCCGGGGCTCCCTGAAGCTTTCTTT.

The rearrangement joins TRBV29-1 to TRBJ2-3; 11 bases map to TRBD2. Germline loops: CDR1 SQVTM, CDR2 ANQGSEA. V shed 8 bases, J shed 4 bases, and the junction held 8 bases outside the gene matches. The CDR3 runs to 14 residues. CDR3 protein: CSFLTSGNADTQYF. The CDR3 DNA sequence: TGCAGCTTCTTGACTAGCGGGAACGCAGATACGCAGTATTTT.

V usage is TRBV25-1 and J usage is TRBJ1-4; no clear D. Germline V gives CDR1 MGHDK, CDR2 SYGVNS. This CDR3 spans 13 amino acids. Between the trimmed V and J ends, which lost 8 bases and 4 bases, there was a span of 11 bases. Here the CDR3 reads CASSVEDNEKLFF. For the CDR3, the DNA is TGTGCCAGCTCGGTGGAGGATAATGAAAAACTGTTTTTT.

The genes are TRBV3-1 and TRBJ1-1; no reliable D call. Trimming took 3 bases from V and 1 from J, leaving 15 bases between them. This CDR3 spans 16 amino acids. The V gene's germline CDR1 is LGHDT and CDR2 YNNKEL (reference sequence). The CDR3 sequence is CASSHNWPPGNTEAFF. Here the CDR3 DNA reads TGTGCCAGCAGCCATAATTGGCCGCCGGGGAACACTGAAGCTTTCTTT.

This CDR3 is CSVPTTSYNEQFF. For the CDR3, the DNA is TGCAGCGTACCGACTACTAGCTACAATGAGCAGTTCTTC. V usage is TRBV29-1 and J usage is TRBJ2-1, with D possibly TRBD2 on 5 matching bases. With 6 bases removed from V and 3 bases from J, the gap between germline ends came to 12 bases. CDR3 length: 13 residues. Germline-derived CDR1 and CDR2 are SQVTM and ANQGSEA.

J is TRBJ1-2 and V is TRBV29-1; D is perhaps TRBD1 (6 bases). Per the germline V gene, CDR1 is SQVTM and CDR2 is ANQGSEA. V was clipped by 6 bases and J by 8 bases, with 13 bases between them. The CDR3 consists of 11 residues. Here the CDR3 reads CSVEDRAGYTF. In DNA form, the CDR3 reads TGCAGCGTCGAGGACAGAGCCGGCTACACCTTC.

The rearrangement joins TRBV27 to TRBJ2-2, with 10 bases matching TRBD1. After removal of 0 bases from V and 0 bases from J, the junction contained 10 bases not matched to a gene. Germline V gives CDR1 MNHEY, CDR2 SMNVEV (reference sequence). The CDR3 length is 20 residues. The CDR3, as DNA: TGTGCCAGCAGTTTATCGGGACAGGGGTCATCAGGCACGAACACCGGGGAGCTGTTTTTT. The encoded protein is CASSLSGQGSSGTNTGELFF.

The CDR3 protein is CASSTFGGLNQPQHF. CDR3 DNA: TGTGCCAGCAGTACCTTCGGAGGACTCAATCAGCCCCAGCATTTT. The chain recombines TRBV6-1 with TRBJ1-5, with D unclear. In germline, CDR1 is MNHNS, CDR2 SASEGT. CDR3 length: 15 residues. V dropped 5 bases and J dropped 3 bases, with 14 bases sitting between them.

The gene calls are TRBV11-1 and TRBJ2-1; 9 nucleotides agree with TRBD2. Germline V CDR1 and CDR2: SGHAT, FQDESV (reference sequence). The CDR3 is made up of 21 amino acids. V gave up 1 base and J gave up 1 base; unmatched junction bases: 17. CDR3 loop: CASSLVLRTASGIISYNEQFF. CDR3 sequence (DNA): TGTGCCAGCAGCTTAGTTCTGAGGACGGCTAGCGGGATTATATCCTACAATGAGCAGTTCTTC.

This clonotype has more than one count but fewer than ten. The V gene is TRBV7-6, the J gene TRBJ2-3; D gene uncertain. The CDR3 spans 13 residues. V gave up 6 bases and J gave up 1 base, with 8 bases separating them. Per germline, CDR1 SGHVS and CDR2 FNYEAQ. CDR3 amino acids: CASSGPRTDTQYF. CDR3 bases: TGTGCCAGCAGTGGCCCCCGCACAGATACGCAGTATTTT.

Only a few counts were recorded for this clonotype. The chain joins TRBV7-9 to TRBJ2-7; 14 bases are a match to TRBD2. Germline V gene data show CDR1 as SEHNR and CDR2 as FQNEAQ (reference sequence). V lost 5 bases, J lost 2 bases, and 8 bases stayed unmatched. This CDR3 is 17 amino acids long. The CDR3 DNA is TGTGCCAGCAGCATGGGACTAGCGGGAGAGGGGGCCTACGAGCAGTACTTC. This translates into CASSMGLAGEGAYEQYF.

The chain has TRBV27 and TRBJ2-7; D may be TRBD2 (5 bases). V lost 4 bases and J 4 bases, leaving 11 bases between the germline ends. In germline, CDR1 is MNHEY, CDR2 SMNVEV (reference sequence). The CDR3 consists of 13 residues. CDR3 sequence (DNA): TGTGCCAGCAGTTCTGGGAGATTATACGAGCAGTACTTC. It specifies CASSSGRLYEQYF.

The CDR3 loop is CASSRQGYTEEAFF. CDR3 in DNA: TGTGCCAGCAGTCGACAGGGGTACACTGAAGAAGCTTTCTTT. The rearrangement links TRBV6-5 to TRBJ1-1, with 8 bases matching TRBD1. Trimming took 5 bases from V and 8 from J; bases not matched to a gene: 10. CDR3 length equals 14 residues. Germline-derived CDR1 and CDR2 are MNHEY and SVGAGI.

The chain employs TRBV6-1 and TRBJ2-7; D is tentatively TRBD1 or TRBD2 (6 bases each). The ends were cut back, 4 bases at V and 4 bases at J, with 23 bases in the middle. The CDR3 consists of 17 residues. Germline CDR1 MNHNS, CDR2 SASEGT. The CDR3, as DNA: TGTGCCAGCAGTGGGATTCACAGGGACTGGACCCTATACGAGCAGTACTTC. This translates into CASSGIHRDWTLYEQYF.

The chain uses TRBV18 and TRBJ2-1; TRBD2 agrees at 7 bases. This CDR3 has 15 amino acids. Germline V lookup: CDR1 KGHSH, CDR2 LQKENI. V was clipped by 1 base and J by 6 bases; unmatched bases: 6. The CDR3 is CASSPLVLAGNEQFF. DNA for the CDR3: TGTGCCAGCTCACCACTTGTTTTAGCGGGCAATGAGCAGTTCTTC.

The chain employs TRBV10-2 and TRBJ2-7, with D unresolved. The CDR3 extends over 13 amino acids. The germline CDR1 and CDR2 sequences are WSHSY and SAAADI. Trimming pared 1 base from V and 1 base from J, leaving 5 bases between. The DNA for the CDR3 is TGCGCCAGCAGTGAGTTACAGTCCTACGAGCAGTACTTC. Protein product: CASSELQSYEQYF.